One sample yielded the 18 T cell receptor beta chains listed below, sequenced in a study of shared T cell receptors in the human thymus. Assay: immunoSEQ multiplex PCR; the TCRdb copy retains only in-frame clones and omits some. The table lists 700,000 to 750,000 clones, 75% to 90% of them singletons. These data were likewise used in another study, on human thymus T cells.

The sample consisted of thymocytes. The receptors derive from a girl in the first two years of life with a congenital heart defect.

The J gene is TRBJ1-5, the V gene TRBV28, with D perhaps TRBD1 (5 bases). CDR1 and CDR2 (germline): MDHEN, SYDVKM. With 4 bases removed from V and 4 bases from J, the gap between germline ends came to 14 bases. This CDR3 has 15 residues. DNA of the CDR3: TGTGCCAGCAGTTCCGGGAGGGGTGGTAATCAGCCCCAGCATTTT. Amino acid sequence: CASSSGRGGNQPQHF.

The chain couples TRBV15 to TRBJ1-6; unclear D gene. V shed 0 bases and J shed 10 bases, with 22 bases lying between them. This CDR3 comprises 18 residues. Looked up from germline, CDR1 is LNHNV and CDR2 is YYDKDF (reference sequence). The CDR3 protein is CATSRDEGYIGRGSPLHF. CDR3 DNA sequence: TGTGCCACCAGCAGAGATGAAGGGTATATCGGTAGAGGGTCACCCCTCCACTTT.

There are a few counts of this clone. J is TRBJ1-5 and V is TRBV27, with unresolved D. Trimming cost V 3 bases and J 7 bases, with 10 bases left between them. The CDR3 consists of 13 residues. Germline V CDR1 and CDR2: MNHEY, SMNVEV (reference sequence). CDR3 nucleotides: TGTGCCAGCAGTTTCGGTGAGGGACAGCCCCAGCATTTT. This sequence encodes CASSFGEGQPQHF.

This clone has only one observation. This chain joins TRBV19 and TRBJ2-7; D gene unclear. CDR3 length equals 15 residues. Germline loops: CDR1 LNHDA, CDR2 SQIVND (reference sequence). V lost 11 bases, J lost 6 bases, and 26 bases lay in between. The CDR3 region has the DNA TGTGCCTTCACGTGGCCTCAACGAAGCCGGAGCGAGCAGTACTTC. This codes for CAFTWPQRSRSEQYF.

The chain combines TRBV20-1 with TRBJ1-2; no clear D gene. V lost 2 bases to trimming and J lost 7 bases, with 8 bases between them. The CDR3 loop spans 11 amino acids. Per germline, CDR1 DFQATT and CDR2 SNEGSKA (reference sequence). The CDR3 sequence: CSARKAGGYTF. The CDR3 region has the DNA TGCAGTGCTAGAAAAGCGGGTGGCTACACCTTC.

This clone was found once. The rearrangement joins TRBV25-1 to TRBJ1-2; no definite D call. Per germline, CDR1 MGHDK and CDR2 SYGVNS. Trimming cost V 3 bases and J 8 bases, with 10 bases left between them. This CDR3 has 12 residues. CDR3 coding DNA: TGTGCCAGCAGTGACCGAGGGAAAGGCTACACCTTC. It is translated as CASSDRGKGYTF.

This sequence joins TRBV4-3 and TRBJ2-2; the match to TRBD1 covers 7 bases. Per germline, CDR1 LGHNA and CDR2 YSLEER. V lost 0 bases and J lost 6; bases outside the gene matches: 7. This CDR3 has 16 residues. CDR3 DNA: TGCGCCAGCAGCCAAGAAAAGGGGGCGCAGGCCGGGGAGCTGTTTTTT. Protein sequence: CASSQEKGAQAGELFF.

On this clone: An end of the junction differs from the germline gene, which may be a read error. The V and J genes are TRBV7-7 and TRBJ2-2; 8 bases are a match to TRBD1. The CDR3 has 15 residues. Germline V gene lookup returns CDR1 SSHAT and CDR2 FNYEAQ (reference sequence). The CDR3 DNA sequence: TGTGCTAGCAGCTCACGACAGGGGCACACCGGGGAGCTGTTTTTT. Amino acids: CASSSRQGHTGELFF.

The chain carries TRBV6-1 and TRBJ1-2; tentative D call: TRBD1 (5 bases). Germline values: CDR1 MNHNS, CDR2 SASEGT. V dropped 5 bases and J dropped 8 bases, with 9 bases sitting between them. This CDR3 is 11 amino acids long. The CDR3: CASSQGLGYTF. The CDR3 DNA reads TGTGCCAGCAGTCAGGGCTTAGGCTACACCTTC.

The chain combines TRBV4-1 with TRBJ1-1; no clear D gene. V was shortened by 1 base and J by 1 base, with 7 bases between the two germline ends. This CDR3 region has 14 residues. From germline, CDR1 is MGHRA and CDR2 YSYEKL. The CDR3 coding sequence is TGCGCCAGCAGCCAAGGTCGGGAGAACACTGAAGCTTTCTTT. Encoded protein: CASSQGRENTEAFF.

V is TRBV11-2 and J is TRBJ1-2, with 7 positions matching TRBD1. There are 17 residues in the CDR3. The V segment lost 5 bases and the J segment 5 bases; nucleotides outside the gene matches: 17. In germline, CDR1 is SGHAT, CDR2 FQNNGV. CDR3 nucleotides: TGTGCCAGCAGCCATTTCCCCCCCCCTCCGACAGGGTATGGCTACACCTTC. Amino acids: CASSHFPPPPTGYGYTF. Using reference TRBV11-2 and TRBJ1-2 for the parts outside the CDR3, the full variable domain is EAGVAQSPRYKIIEKRQSVAFWCNPISGHATLYWYQQILGQGPKLLIQFQNNGVVDDSQLPKDRFSAERLKGVDSTLKIQPAKLEDSAVYLCASSHFPPPPTGYGYTFGSGTRLTVV.

This clone was seen a few times. The V gene is TRBV10-3, the J gene TRBJ2-4, with D perhaps matching TRBD1 (6 bases). This CDR3 comprises 15 residues. Germline CDR1 reads ENHRY; CDR2 reads SYGVKD. V was cut by 10 bases and J by 1 base, with 17 bases left in between. The CDR3 loop reads CATRDTPAAKNIQYF. CDR3 DNA sequence: TGTGCCACGAGGGACACCCCAGCGGCCAAAAACATTCAGTACTTC.

V usage is TRBV29-1 and J usage is TRBJ2-1; 9 bases line up with TRBD1. The CDR3 runs 14 residues. From germline, CDR1 is SQVTM and CDR2 ANQGSEA. J gave up 5 bases and V 6 bases, and 8 bases lay outside the gene matches. The CDR3 coding sequence is TGCAGCGTCGCCCGGGACAGGGCGAACAATGAGCAGTTCTTC. This codes for CSVARDRANNEQFF.

CDR3 in DNA: TGTGCCAGCAGTGGAGAGCGGGGTTGGGGCACAGATACGCAGTATTTT. Translation: CASSGERGWGTDTQYF. The genes are TRBV28 and TRBJ2-3; 7 bases agree with TRBD2. The CDR3 has 16 residues. J gave up 1 base and V 5 bases, and 9 bases lay outside the gene matches. Germline lookup yields CDR1 MDHEN and CDR2 SYDVKM.

J is TRBJ2-2 and V is TRBV4-3; D is perhaps TRBD1 (6 bases). The V end lost 5 bases, the J end lost 5 bases, and 12 bases lay between the germline ends. CDR3 length: 14 residues. The V gene's germline CDR1 is LGHNA and CDR2 YSLEER. The CDR3 region is CASSLKTGTGELFF. CDR3 bases: TGCGCCAGCAGCTTAAAGACAGGTACCGGGGAGCTGTTTTTT.

This chain links TRBV28 with TRBJ2-3, with a weak D call TRBD1 (5 bases). V gave up 3 bases and J gave up 2 bases, with 9 bases separating them. The germline V gene encodes CDR1 MDHEN and CDR2 SYDVKM. The CDR3 extends over 14 amino acids. The CDR3 nucleotides read TGTGCCAGCAGTTTGCAGGGATTCACAGATACGCAGTATTTT. Encoded protein: CASSLQGFTDTQYF.

The chain links TRBV4-1 to TRBJ1-1; TRBD1 matches 7 bases. The CDR3 runs to 18 residues. V was clipped by 3 bases and J by 3 bases; unmatched bases: 16. CDR1 and CDR2 from the germline V gene are MGHRA and YSYEKL. The CDR3 region is CASSQENRGDRADTEAFF. CDR3 nucleotides: TGCGCCAGCAGCCAGGAAAATAGGGGCGACAGGGCCGACACTGAAGCTTTCTTT.

J is TRBJ2-7 and V is TRBV2; possibly TRBD1 for D (5 bases). V was cut by 7 bases and J by 7 bases, with 14 bases left in between. The germline CDR1 and CDR2 sequences are SNHLY and FYNNEI. There are 12 residues in the CDR3. The CDR3 spells CASTGAPREQYF. The CDR3 coding sequence is TGTGCCAGCACTGGGGCTCCCAGGGAGCAGTACTTC.